One and the same sample provided the 24 T cell receptor beta chains below, sequenced in a study of shared clonotypes between healthy human individuals. The repertoire was sequenced with immunoSEQ multiplex PCR; TCRdb's copy has only in-frame clones and lacks some. This sample has 490,000 or so clones, with 76% found just once. Sequenced sample: PBMCs. These receptors were taken from a woman in her forties in good health. Some clones in this sample may be carry-over from other donors' samples.

As regards this clone: Other nucleotide sequences from this sample produce the same CDR3. The chain is built from TRBV5-1 and TRBJ2-3; D perhaps matches TRBD2 (5 bases). This CDR3 is built from 14 residues. Trimming removed 0 bases at V and 2 bases at J, with 7 bases between. Germline CDR1 and CDR2: SGHRS and YFSETQ. This CDR3 reads CASSLEDSTDTQYF. DNA for the CDR3: TGCGCCAGCAGCTTGGAGGACTCCACAGATACGCAGTATTTT.

Concerning this clone itself: This may be a read error, as it is one base from a much larger clone. The rearrangement links TRBV30 to TRBJ2-7, with D possibly being TRBD1 (6 bases). The CDR3 is 11 residues long. Germline CDR1 GTSNPN, CDR2 SVGIG (reference sequence). The chain's CDR3 is CAWRTRTAAFF. In DNA, the CDR3 is TGTGCCTGGAGAACCCGGACAGCAGCCTTCTTC.

The chain uses TRBV29-1 and TRBJ2-1; 8 bases are shared with TRBD2. V shed 2 bases and J 1 base; nucleotides not matched to a gene: 10. Germline V gene data show CDR1 as SQVTM and CDR2 as ANQGSEA. The CDR3 consists of 17 residues. The CDR3 DNA reads as TGCAGCGTTGAATATACTAGCGGATACCTTTCCTACAATGAGCAGTTCTTC. As protein: CSVEYTSGYLSYNEQFF.

This clone is a singleton in its sample. The gene calls are TRBV11-2 and TRBJ1-6; D unclear. CDR1 is SGHAT and CDR2 is FQNNGV in the germline V gene. The CDR3 covers 13 residues. Trimming stripped 5 bases from V and 10 bases from J, with 12 bases between. The CDR3 DNA is TGTGCCAGCAGCGGCCCGCCTTGGTCACCCCTCCACTTT. Its protein is CASSGPPWSPLHF.

The V and J genes are TRBV7-2 and TRBJ2-7; 7 positions match TRBD2. The CDR3 runs 17 residues. Germline V gives CDR1 SGHTA, CDR2 FQGNSA. The ends lost 0 bases at V and 2 bases at J; junction bases unmatched: 10. DNA of the CDR3: TGTGCCAGCAGCTTAGCGATGCAGCGGGACCGGACCTACGAGCAGTACTTC. As protein: CASSLAMQRDRTYEQYF.

Notes on this clone: Likely a read error: the CDR3 ends without its conserved phenylalanine or tryptophan. The chain is built from TRBV28 and TRBJ1-2; D may be TRBD1 (5 bases). The CDR3 runs to 14 residues. V lost 5 bases to trimming and J lost 0 bases, with 10 bases between them. Germline V gene data show CDR1 as MDHEN and CDR2 as SYDVKM. As DNA, the CDR3 is TGTGCCAGCAGTACAGGTACAGCTAACTATGGCTACACCTCC. This codes for CASSTGTANYGYTS.

This chain uses TRBV29-1 with TRBJ1-1, with D possibly being TRBD1 (5 bases). The germline V gene encodes CDR1 SQVTM and CDR2 ANQGSEA. V was pared by 8 bases and J by 0 bases, with 13 bases between. CDR3 length: 13 residues. CDR3 nucleotide sequence: TGCAGCATCACGACAGCGTTGAACACTGAAGCTTTCTTT. Translating gives CSITTALNTEAFF.

The chain has TRBV7-3 and TRBJ2-1, with D perhaps TRBD1 (9 bases). The length of the CDR3 is 17 residues. The V and J ends lost 5 bases and 4 bases respectively, with 21 bases between them. The germline V gene has CDR1 SGHTA and CDR2 FQGTGA. CDR3 loop: CASSPSGSGTGYNEQFF. Here the CDR3 DNA reads TGTGCCAGCAGCCCCAGTGGTAGCGGGACAGGGTACAATGAGCAGTTCTTC.

The chain has TRBV30 and TRBJ2-5; D is undetermined. The CDR3 extends over 12 amino acids. With 3 bases removed from V and 3 bases from J, the gap between germline ends came to 8 bases. Looked up from germline, CDR1 is GTSNPN and CDR2 is SVGIG (reference sequence). CDR3 residues: CAWRISKETQYF. The CDR3 DNA is TGTGCCTGGAGAATTTCTAAAGAGACCCAGTACTTC.

As to this clone: In this CDR3 the conserved last residue, phenylalanine or tryptophan, is missing, so a read error is likely. The chain links TRBV28 to TRBJ1-5, with TRBD1 as a possible D gene (5 bases). Germline V gene sequence: CDR1 MDHEN, CDR2 SYDVKM. The CDR3 spans 16 residues. The CDR3 DNA reads as TGTGCCAGCAGTTTATCGGTCGGGGCGGAAAATCAGCCTCAGCATCTT. Translation gives CASSLSVGAENQPQHL.

The chain joins TRBV19 to TRBJ2-1; 7 bases align to TRBD2. Germline CDR1 reads LNHDA; CDR2 reads SQIVND (reference sequence). V trimming: 7 bases; J trimming: 6 bases; junction bases outside the gene matches: 6. This CDR3 has 13 residues. CDR3 nucleotide sequence: TGTGCCAGTACCGGACTAGTGGGCAATGAGCAGTTCTTC. Translating it yields CASTGLVGNEQFF.

The gene calls are TRBV18 and TRBJ2-1; D unresolved. Trimming left V 4 bases short and J 3 bases short, with 13 bases between. Germline lookup yields CDR1 KGHSH and CDR2 LQKENI. This CDR3 has 15 amino acids. In DNA form, the CDR3 reads TGTGCCAGCTCACAAGACCTAGGCCTCTACAATGAGCAGTTCTTC. Amino acids: CASSQDLGLYNEQFF.

This rearrangement joins TRBV6-4 to TRBJ2-2, with D unresolved. The CDR3 contains 15 residues. The ends were cut back, 4 bases at V and 8 bases at J, with 17 bases in the middle. The V gene's germline CDR1 is MRHNA and CDR2 SNTAGT. The CDR3 nucleotides read TGTGCCAGCAGTGTTAGTGCCGCCACCAGTGGGGAGCTGTTTTTT. Amino acid sequence: CASSVSAATSGELFF.

V is TRBV21-1 and J is TRBJ2-2; TRBD1, the table's D call, was not compared with the DNA. TRBV21-1 is reported as a pseudogene. This CDR3 is 22 amino acids long. The CDR3 sequence is CASSKGILSEWTGPRDTGELFF. Here the CDR3 DNA reads TGTGCCAGCAGCAAAGGGATTCTCTCCGAGTGGACAGGGCCCAGGGACACCGGGGAGCTGTTTTTT.

Note on this clone: One base away lies a much larger clone, so this may be a sequencing read error. Other DNA sequences in this sample translate to the same CDR3. In DNA, the CDR3 is TGTGCCAGCAGTGAGTCGGAAAACACTGAGGCTTTCTTT. It translates to CASSESENTEAFF. V is TRBV6-4 and J is TRBJ1-1; no definite D call. Germline V CDR1 and CDR2: MRHNA, SNTAGT. This CDR3 region has 13 residues.

This sequence joins TRBV28 and TRBJ1-4; D remains unclear. The germline CDR1 and CDR2 sequences are MDHEN and SYDVKM. The V and J ends lost 6 bases and 0 bases respectively, with 8 bases between them. The CDR3 is 14 residues long. The CDR3 is CASSITTTNEKLFF. CDR3 in DNA: TGTGCCAGCAGCATAACAACAACTAATGAAAAACTGTTTTTT.

The chain has TRBV7-2 and TRBJ1-3; 9 nucleotides align to TRBD1. After removal of 3 bases from V and 2 bases from J, the junction contained 5 bases not matched to a gene. The CDR3 is 16 residues long. Germline V gene sequence: CDR1 SGHTA, CDR2 FQGNSA. Here the CDR3 DNA reads TGTGCCAGCAGCTTCCGGGACAGGGAGCCTGGAAACACCATATATTTT. Amino acids: CASSFRDREPGNTIYF.

As for this clone: This sequence is one base from a far larger clone and is likely a read error. The CDR3 does not close with the conserved phenylalanine or tryptophan, likely indicating a read error. No DNA is shown, since the ends of the CDR3 on it are uncertain; the CDR3 is the one TCRdb lists. CDR3 protein: CASSARLVKGELHS. The rearrangement links TRBV7-8 to TRBJ1-3; the table assigns TRBD1, which was not confirmed against the DNA. The CDR3 spans 14 residues, counting both ends. In germline, CDR1 is SGHVS, CDR2 FQNEAQ.

This clone was detected once. The chain is built from TRBV28 and TRBJ2-3; the match to TRBD2 covers 7 bases. The V and J ends lost 5 bases and 0 bases, in that order; junction bases with no gene match: 11. The CDR3 covers 17 residues. Germline CDR1 is MDHEN and CDR2 is SYDVKM. In DNA form, the CDR3 reads TGTGCCAGCAGTCCCCTCCACAGCGGGACTAGCACAGATACGCAGTATTTT. It codes for CASSPLHSGTSTDTQYF. Combining the CDR3 with reference TRBV28 and TRBJ2-3 gives the whole variable domain DVKVTQSSRYLVKRTGEKVFLECVQDMDHENMFWYRQDPGLGLRLIYFSYDVKMKEKGDIPEGYSVSREKKERFSLILESASTNQTSMYLCASSPLHSGTSTDTQYFGPGTRLTVL.

The chain recombines TRBV7-9 with TRBJ2-2; no clear D gene. Germline lookup yields CDR1 SEHNR and CDR2 FQNEAQ (reference sequence). The CDR3 loop spans 15 amino acids. The V end was cut by 8 bases, the J end by 1 base, with 14 bases between. CDR3 sequence (DNA): TGTGCCAGCCCCCCCGGCCCTAGGAACACCGGGGAGCTGTTTTTT. Its protein product is CASPPGPRNTGELFF.

This clone came up a few times. This chain connects TRBV14 to TRBJ2-1; TRBD2 matches at 9 bases. The junction had 11 bases not matched to a gene; V was cut back by 5 bases and J by 0 bases. The CDR3 covers 18 residues. Germline CDR1 and CDR2: SGHDN and FVKESK. Written as DNA, the CDR3 is TGTGCCAGCAGCACGGGCGGGAGGGCTCGAAGCTCCTACAATGAGCAGTTCTTC. Protein product: CASSTGGRARSSYNEQFF.

The rearrangement links TRBV19 to TRBJ2-7; 8 bases are a match to TRBD1. Per germline, CDR1 LNHDA and CDR2 SQIVND (reference sequence). V lost 5 bases, J lost 5 bases, and 14 bases stayed unmatched. The CDR3 is 16 residues long. CDR3 nucleotide sequence: TGTGCCAGTAGTGCGAAACTAGGACAGGGTCCCAACGAGCAGTACTTC. This sequence encodes CASSAKLGQGPNEQYF. Filled out from reference TRBV19 and TRBJ2-7, the complete variable domain reads DGGITQSPKYLFRKEGQNVTLSCEQNLNHDAMYWYRQDPGQGLRLIYYSQIVNDFQKGDIAEGYSVSREKKESFPLTVTSAQKNPTAFYLCASSAKLGQGPNEQYFGPGTRLTVT.

The chain employs TRBV2 and TRBJ2-7; TRBD2 is a possible D gene (6 bases). The CDR3 has 14 residues. Germline V lookup: CDR1 SNHLY, CDR2 FYNNEI. Trimming removed 7 bases at V and 0 bases at J, with 13 bases between. The CDR3 DNA follows: TGTGCCAGCATCCGGCTAGCGACCTCCTACGAGCAGTACTTC. This sequence encodes CASIRLATSYEQYF.

The sample holds one count of this clone. A far larger clone is just one base off, so this is likely a read error. The chain employs TRBV5-6 and TRBJ2-1; 11 nucleotides agree with TRBD2. Germline V CDR1 and CDR2: SGHDT, YYEEEE. V shed 2 bases and J 11 bases; nucleotides not matched to a gene: 9. This CDR3 region has 15 residues. In DNA form, the CDR3 reads TGTGCCAGCAGCTTACTAGCGGGAGTAGTAAATAAGCAGTTCTTC. Its translation is CASSLLAGVVNKQFF.